This passage covers 2 T cell receptor beta chains from one sample sequenced in a study of shared clonotypes between healthy human individuals. TCRdb's table, derived via immunoSEQ multiplex PCR, lists solely in-frame clones and lacks some. The sample has 300,000 to 400,000 clones, about nine tenths seen once. The sample taken for sequencing was memory CD8+ T cells sorted from blood. The subset was: CD45RO+ cells pooled with CCR7-negative TemRA cells. These receptors were obtained from a young man in good health.

The V call is TRBV29-1, the J call TRBJ2-5; TRBD2 might be the D (5 bases). The germline V and J ends were trimmed by 7 bases and 4 bases, with 13 bases remaining between them. This CDR3 spans 12 amino acids. Germline-derived CDR1 and CDR2 are SQVTM and ANQGSEA. Written as DNA, the CDR3 is TGCAGCGCCGGGGAAGGGTTAGAGACCCAGTACTTC. This sequence encodes CSAGEGLETQYF.

The V call is TRBV5-6, the J call TRBJ2-7; TRBD1 agrees at 7 bases. The CDR3 is 14 amino acids. Germline CDR1 reads SGHDT; CDR2 reads YYEEEE. V gave up 1 base and J gave up 6 bases; unmatched junction bases: 7. Here the CDR3 DNA reads TGTGCCAGCAGCTTGCAGACAGGGCAGACCGAGCAGTACTTC. It is translated as CASSLQTGQTEQYF.